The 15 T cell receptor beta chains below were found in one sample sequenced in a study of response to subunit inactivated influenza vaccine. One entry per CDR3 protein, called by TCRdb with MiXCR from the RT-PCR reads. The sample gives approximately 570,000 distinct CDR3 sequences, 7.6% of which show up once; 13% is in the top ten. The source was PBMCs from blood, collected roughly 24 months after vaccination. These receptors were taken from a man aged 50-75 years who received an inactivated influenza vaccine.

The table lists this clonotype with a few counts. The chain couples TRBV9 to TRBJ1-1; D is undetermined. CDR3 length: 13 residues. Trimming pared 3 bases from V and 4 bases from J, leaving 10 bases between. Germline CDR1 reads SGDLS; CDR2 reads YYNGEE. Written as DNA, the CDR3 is TGTGCCAGCAGCGCGGGAGTCAGCACTGAAGCTTTCTTT. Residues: CASSAGVSTEAFF. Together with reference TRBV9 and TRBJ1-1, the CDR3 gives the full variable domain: DSGVTQTPKHLITATGQRVTLRCSPRSGDLSVYWYQQSLDQGLQFLIQYYNGEERAKGNILERFSAQQFPDLHSELNLSSLELGDSALYFCASSAGVSTEAFFGQGTRLTVV.

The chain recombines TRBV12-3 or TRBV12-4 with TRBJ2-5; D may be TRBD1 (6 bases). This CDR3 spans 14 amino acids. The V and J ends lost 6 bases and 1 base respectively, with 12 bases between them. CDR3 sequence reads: CASSRRTVQETQYF. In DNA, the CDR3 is TGTGCCAGCAGCCGGCGGACAGTCCAAGAGACCCAGTACTTC.

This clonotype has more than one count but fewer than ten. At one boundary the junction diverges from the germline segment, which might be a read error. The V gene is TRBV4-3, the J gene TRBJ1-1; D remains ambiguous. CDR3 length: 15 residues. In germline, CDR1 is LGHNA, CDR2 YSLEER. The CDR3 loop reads CASSEDKVRNTEAFF. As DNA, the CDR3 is TGCGCCAGCAGCGAAGACAAGGTCCGGAACACTGAAGCTTTCTTT.

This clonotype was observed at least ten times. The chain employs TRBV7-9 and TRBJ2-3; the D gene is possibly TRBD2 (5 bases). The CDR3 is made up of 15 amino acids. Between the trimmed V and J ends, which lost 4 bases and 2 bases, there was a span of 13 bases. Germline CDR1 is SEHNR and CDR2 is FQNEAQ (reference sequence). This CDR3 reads CASSSLGSDTDTQYF. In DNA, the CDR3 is TGTGCCAGCAGCTCCTTGGGGAGCGACACAGATACGCAGTATTTT.

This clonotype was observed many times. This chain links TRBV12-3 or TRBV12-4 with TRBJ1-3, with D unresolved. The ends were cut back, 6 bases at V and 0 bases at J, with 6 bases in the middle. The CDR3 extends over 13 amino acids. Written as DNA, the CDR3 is TGTGCCAGCAGAAGGAACTCTGGAAACACCATATATTTT. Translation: CASRRNSGNTIYF.

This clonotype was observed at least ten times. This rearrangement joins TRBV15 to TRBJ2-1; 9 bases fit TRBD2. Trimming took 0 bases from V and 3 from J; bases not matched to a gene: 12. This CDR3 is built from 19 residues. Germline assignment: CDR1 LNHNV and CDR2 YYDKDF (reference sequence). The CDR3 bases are TGTGCCACCAGCAGAGATTCGGGTAGCGGGAGATTAGTCTACAATGAGCAGTTCTTC. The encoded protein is CATSRDSGSGRLVYNEQFF.

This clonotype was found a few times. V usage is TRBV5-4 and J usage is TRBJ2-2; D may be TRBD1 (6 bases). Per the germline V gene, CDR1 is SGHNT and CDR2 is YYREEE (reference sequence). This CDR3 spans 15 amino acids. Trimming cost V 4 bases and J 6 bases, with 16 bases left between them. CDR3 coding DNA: TGTGCCAGCAGCGCCCCACAGGGAACGGCCGGGGAGCTGTTTTTT. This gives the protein CASSAPQGTAGELFF.

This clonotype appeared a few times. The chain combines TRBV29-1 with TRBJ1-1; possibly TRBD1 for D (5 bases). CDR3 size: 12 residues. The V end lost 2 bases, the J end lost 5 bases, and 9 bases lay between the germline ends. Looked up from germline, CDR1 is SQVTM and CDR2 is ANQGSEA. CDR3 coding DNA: TGCAGCGTTGAACCAGGGAGAACTGAAGCTTTCTTT. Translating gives CSVEPGRTEAFF.

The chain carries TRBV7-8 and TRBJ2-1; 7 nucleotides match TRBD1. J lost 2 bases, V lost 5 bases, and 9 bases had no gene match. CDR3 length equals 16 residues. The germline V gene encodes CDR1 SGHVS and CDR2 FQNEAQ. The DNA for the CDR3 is TGTGCCAGCAGCCCCTCCCTAGGGGGCCCCTACAATGAGCAGTTCTTC. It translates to CASSPSLGGPYNEQFF.

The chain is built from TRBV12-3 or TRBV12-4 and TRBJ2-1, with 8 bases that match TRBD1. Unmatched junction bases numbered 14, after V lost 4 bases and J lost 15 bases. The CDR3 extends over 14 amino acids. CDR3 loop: CASSSGTGPPSGFF. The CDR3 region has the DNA TGTGCCAGCAGTTCCGGGACAGGTCCACCATCCGGGTTCTTC.

The CDR3 sequence is CASRYLAGRPYEQYF. CDR3 coding DNA: TGTGCCAGCAGATACCTAGCGGGGAGACCCTACGAGCAGTACTTC. The chain carries TRBV11-2 and TRBJ2-7; 9 bases are shared with TRBD2. The V gene end was trimmed by 6 bases and the J gene end by 2 bases; junction bases not matched to a gene: 8. Germline CDR1 is SGHAT and CDR2 is FQNNGV. The CDR3 sequence is 15 residues long. The full variable domain, completed using reference TRBV11-2 and TRBJ2-7, is EAGVAQSPRYKIIEKRQSVAFWCNPISGHATLYWYQQILGQGPKLLIQFQNNGVVDDSQLPKDRFSAERLKGVDSTLKIQPAKLEDSAVYLCASRYLAGRPYEQYFGPGTRLTVT.

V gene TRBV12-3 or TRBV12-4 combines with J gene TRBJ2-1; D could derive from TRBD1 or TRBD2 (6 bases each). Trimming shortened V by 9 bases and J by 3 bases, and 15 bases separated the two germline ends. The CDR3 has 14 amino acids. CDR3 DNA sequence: TGTGCCAGTAAGAGGGGGGATTACTACAATGAGCAGTTCTTC. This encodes CASKRGDYYNEQFF.

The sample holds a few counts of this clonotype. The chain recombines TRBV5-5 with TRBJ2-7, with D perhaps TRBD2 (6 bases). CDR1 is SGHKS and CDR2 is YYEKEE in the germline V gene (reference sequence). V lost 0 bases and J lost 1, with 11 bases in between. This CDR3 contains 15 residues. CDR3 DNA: TGTGCCAGCAGCTTGGGGGCGGGGATTTCCTACGAGCAGTACTTC. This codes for CASSLGAGISYEQYF.

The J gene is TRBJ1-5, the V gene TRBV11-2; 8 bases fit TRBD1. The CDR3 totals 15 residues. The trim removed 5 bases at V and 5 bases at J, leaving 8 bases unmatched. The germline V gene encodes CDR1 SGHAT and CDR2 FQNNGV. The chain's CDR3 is CASSPDRANHQPQHF. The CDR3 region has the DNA TGTGCCAGCAGCCCGGACAGGGCGAATCATCAGCCCCAGCATTTT.

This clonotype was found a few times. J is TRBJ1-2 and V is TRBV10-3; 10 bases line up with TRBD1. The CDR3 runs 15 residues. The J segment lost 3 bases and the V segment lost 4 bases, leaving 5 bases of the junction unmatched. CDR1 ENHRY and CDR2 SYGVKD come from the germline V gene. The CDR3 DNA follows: TGTGCCATCAGTGGCGGGGACAGGGGCGACTATGGCTACACCTTC. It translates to CAISGGDRGDYGYTF.